The clone carrying this T cell receptor beta chain has ten or more counts. The sample originates from a study of neurological immune-mediated disorders. MiXCR, run by TCRdb on the 5' RACE reads, gives a single entry per CDR3 protein. The sample contains roughly 55,000 distinct CDR3 sequences, approximately 16% of which appear only once. Sequencing input: PBMCs. The receptor's source is a man in his sixties in good health.

In DNA form, the CDR3 reads TGTGCCAGCAGCGTAGGGGACAGCTCCTGGTCCTACAATGAGCAGTTCTTC. The encoded protein is CASSVGDSSWSYNEQFF. The genes are TRBV9 and TRBJ2-1; TRBD1 aligns across 7 bases. The germline V gene encodes CDR1 SGDLS and CDR2 YYNGEE. The length of the CDR3 is 17 residues. With V trimmed by 0 bases and J by 1 base, 7 bases remained unmatched. The full variable domain, in which reference TRBV9 and TRBJ2-1 provide the parts outside the CDR3, is DSGVTQTPKHLITATGQRVTLRCSPRSGDLSVYWYQQSLDQGLQFLIQYYNGEERAKGNILERFSAQQFPDLHSELNLSSLELGDSALYFCASSVGDSSWSYNEQFFGPGTRLTVL.